What follows is one T cell receptor (beta chain) and its context. Its specificity is unknown. This sample was included in a study of CXCR3-negative and CXCR3-positive naive CD8 T cells. Study as a whole: For each library, about 1.5 +/- 0.3 million TRB reads were obtained, about 135 million in total. General study points: When CXCR3-positive naive cells were set against CXCR3-negative naive cells, the former had more hydrophobic TRB CDR3s.

The method, 5' RACE with UMI labels, was used to prepare the TRB cDNA libraries. With the 5' RACE reads reprocessed, TCRdb shows one record per CDR3 protein and no DNA. The sample totals tens of thousands of distinct CDR3 sequences; its top ten clones hold 0.5% to 0.55%. CDR3 length equals 18 residues. CDR1 is LNHNV and CDR2 is YYDKDF in the germline V gene (reference sequence). Every CD8+ subset sample held about 300,000 flow-sorted cells, done in triplicate. The clonotype was recovered from a human donor in good health. Some clones in this sample may be carry-over from other donors' samples. This chain connects TRBV15 to TRBJ2-1; lacking DNA, the TRBD2 call made by TCRdb goes unchecked. The sequenced sample was naive CXCR3+ CD8+ T cells from blood. This sample's subset: CD45RO-CCR7+CD27+CD95- naive CD8+ T cells expressing CXCR3 (TNR3+). CDR3 sequence reads: CATSRDLLAGLTYNEQFF.